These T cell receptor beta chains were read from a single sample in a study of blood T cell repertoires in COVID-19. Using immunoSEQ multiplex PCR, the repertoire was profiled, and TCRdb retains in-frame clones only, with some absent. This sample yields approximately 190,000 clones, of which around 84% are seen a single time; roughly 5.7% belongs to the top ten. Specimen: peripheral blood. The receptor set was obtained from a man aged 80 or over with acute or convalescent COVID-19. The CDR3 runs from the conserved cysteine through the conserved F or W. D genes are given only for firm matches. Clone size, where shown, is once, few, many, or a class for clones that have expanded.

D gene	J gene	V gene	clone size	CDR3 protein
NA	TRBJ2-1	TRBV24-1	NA	CATSDVPRSGWGNEQFF
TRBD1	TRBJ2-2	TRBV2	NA	CASSEGTGYSGELFF
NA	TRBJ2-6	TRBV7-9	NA	CASSLGGSGANVLTF
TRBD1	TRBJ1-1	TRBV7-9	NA	CASSVWDRKNTEAFF
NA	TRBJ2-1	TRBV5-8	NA	CASSLGTVPYNEQFF
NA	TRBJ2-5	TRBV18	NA	CASSPNPGQGETQYF
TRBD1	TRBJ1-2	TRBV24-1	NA	CATSARGKGQGAVGYTF
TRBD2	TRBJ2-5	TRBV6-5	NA	CASRAGLARQETQYF
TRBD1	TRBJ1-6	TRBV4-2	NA	CASSQDLQGANSPLHF
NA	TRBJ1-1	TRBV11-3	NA	CASSLDPPRTEAFF
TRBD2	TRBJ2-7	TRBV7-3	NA	CASSLGTSGSYEQYF
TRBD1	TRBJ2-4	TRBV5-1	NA	CASSGTGGGKNIQYF
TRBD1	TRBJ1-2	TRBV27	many	CASSPSTGYSGYTF
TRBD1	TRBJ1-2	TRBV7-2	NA	CASSPPDRAIYGYTF
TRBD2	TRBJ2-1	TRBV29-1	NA	CSVDRAGVNSNEQFF
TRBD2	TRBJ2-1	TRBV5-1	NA	CASSSTLAGAGDEQFF
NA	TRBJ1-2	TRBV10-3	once	CAISGQGQGYTF
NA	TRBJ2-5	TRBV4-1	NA	CASSPTGQVKETQYF
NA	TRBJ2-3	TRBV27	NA	CASSGTAGTQYF
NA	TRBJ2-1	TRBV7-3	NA	CASSSGASYNEQFF
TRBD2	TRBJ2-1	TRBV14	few	CASSQVLLAGAYNEQFF
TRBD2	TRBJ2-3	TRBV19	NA	CASSSTPGLAGTDTQYF
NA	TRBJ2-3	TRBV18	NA	CASSSSGSTDTQYF
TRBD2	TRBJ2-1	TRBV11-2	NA	CASSVYSGRANEQFF
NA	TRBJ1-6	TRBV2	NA	CASSARVGSPLHF
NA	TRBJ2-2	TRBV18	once	CASSPTSRGLTGELFF